A single sample is the source of the 7 T cell receptor beta chains below, sequenced in a study of human T cells and chemical hapten exposure. One entry per CDR3 protein results from TCRdb running MiXCR on the RACE reads. The top ten clones hold roughly 8.2% of a sample with around 300,000 distinct CDR3 sequences, 4.5% to 5.5% of them seen once. The time point was: pre-sensitization, week 0. Treatment specified: therapeutic diphenylcyclopropenone sensitization with weekly scalp DPC. The sequences come from whole blood, collected in connection with sensitization to the hapten diphenylcyclopropenone (DPC). Source of these receptors: a woman aged 18 to 35 with alopecia areata. Some clones in this sample may be carry-over from other donors' samples.

This clonotype was seen a handful of times. This CDR3 is CASSQNRDPYEQYF. Here the CDR3 DNA reads TGCGCCAGCAGCCAGAACCGGGACCCCTACGAGCAGTACTTC. The J gene is TRBJ2-7, the V gene TRBV4-1; tentatively, D is TRBD1 or TRBD2 (5 bases each). V was pared by 3 bases and J by 2 bases, with 11 bases between. This CDR3 is built from 14 residues. Germline-derived CDR1 and CDR2 are MGHRA and YSYEKL.

The CDR3 spells CASSLVPDRLTDTQYF. DNA for the CDR3: TGTGCCAGCAGCTTGGTCCCCGATCGACTTACAGATACGCAGTATTTT. This chain uses TRBV5-4 with TRBJ2-3; D is uncertain. With 0 bases removed from V and 3 bases from J, the gap between germline ends came to 14 bases. CDR1 and CDR2 from the germline V gene are SGHNT and YYREEE (reference sequence). The CDR3 runs 16 residues.

This clonotype was seen at least ten times. V usage is TRBV5-1 and J usage is TRBJ2-4, with a weak D call TRBD2 (6 bases). Trimming left V 3 bases short and J 8 bases short, with 12 bases between. CDR1 is SGHRS, CDR2 YFSETQ, per germline. CDR3 length: 13 residues. The CDR3 here is CASSWAGGYIQYF. The CDR3 nucleotides read TGCGCCAGCAGCTGGGCAGGAGGGTACATTCAGTACTTC. The whole variable domain, filled in from reference TRBV5-1 and TRBJ2-4, reads KAGVTQTPRYLIKTRGQQVTLSCSPISGHRSVSWYQQTPGQGLQFLFEYFSETQRNKGNFPGRFSGRQFSNSRSEMNVSTLELGDSALYLCASSWAGGYIQYFGAGTRLSVL.

The table lists this clonotype with many counts. J is TRBJ2-1 and V is TRBV6-2 or TRBV6-3; 14 nucleotides align to TRBD2. The V gene's germline CDR1 is MNHEY and CDR2 SVGEGT. The CDR3 consists of 15 residues. Trimming at V came to 0 bases and at J to 10 bases, leaving 2 bases not matched to a gene. In nucleotides, the CDR3 is TGTGCCAGCAGTTACTCGACTAGCGGGGGGGACGAGCAGTTCTTC. As protein: CASSYSTSGGDEQFF.

This clonotype was detected many times. The chain has TRBV18 and TRBJ2-7; 8 bases agree with TRBD2. Germline loops: CDR1 KGHSH, CDR2 LQKENI. The CDR3 runs 14 residues. V lost 6 bases, J lost 4 bases, and 8 bases stayed unmatched. For the CDR3, the DNA is TGTGCCAGCTCCAACCCGGGACTAGTGTACGAGCAGTACTTC. It specifies CASSNPGLVYEQYF. Full variable domain (remainder filled in from reference TRBV18 and TRBJ2-7): NAGVMQNPRHLVRRRGQEARLRCSPMKGHSHVYWYRQLPEEGLKFMVYLQKENIIDESGMPKERFSAEFPKEGPSILRIQQVVRGDSAAYFCASSNPGLVYEQYFGPGTRLTVT.

This clonotype was recorded many times. The V gene is TRBV6-6, the J gene TRBJ2-4; no firm D call. Trimming took 6 bases from V and 9 from J, leaving 9 bases between them. The CDR3 length is 11 residues. Germline CDR1 MNHNY, CDR2 SVGAGI (reference sequence). The CDR3 is CASRGDGIQYF. The CDR3 DNA sequence: TGTGCCAGCAGGGGTGACGGCATTCAGTACTTC.

The CDR3 DNA reads TGTGCCAGCAGCTTAGTCGGCAGGGTCTACGAGCAGTACTTC. This codes for CASSLVGRVYEQYF. The J gene is TRBJ2-7, the V gene TRBV7-8, with a possible D match to TRBD1 (5 bases). This CDR3 is built from 14 residues. V dropped 1 base and J dropped 3 bases, with 10 bases sitting between them. Germline V CDR1 and CDR2: SGHVS, FQNEAQ.